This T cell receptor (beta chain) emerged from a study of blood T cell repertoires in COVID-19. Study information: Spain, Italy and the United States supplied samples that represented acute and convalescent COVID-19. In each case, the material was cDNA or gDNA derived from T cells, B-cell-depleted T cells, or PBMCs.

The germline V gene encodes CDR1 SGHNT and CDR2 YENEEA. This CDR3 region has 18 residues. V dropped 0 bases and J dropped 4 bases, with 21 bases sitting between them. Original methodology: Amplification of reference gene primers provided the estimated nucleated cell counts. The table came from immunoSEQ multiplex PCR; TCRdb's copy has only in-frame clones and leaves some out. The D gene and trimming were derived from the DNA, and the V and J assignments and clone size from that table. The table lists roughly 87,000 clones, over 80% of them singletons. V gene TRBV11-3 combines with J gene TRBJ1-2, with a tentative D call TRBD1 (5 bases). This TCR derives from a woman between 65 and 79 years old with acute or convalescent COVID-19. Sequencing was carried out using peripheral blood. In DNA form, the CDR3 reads TGTGCCAGCAGCTTAGAGCTTGACCCCCGACAGTTCGGCTATGGCTACACCTTC. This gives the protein CASSLELDPRQFGYGYTF.